Shown below are 26 T cell receptor beta chains from a single sample sequenced in a study of control samples from healthy donors and cancer patients. Only in-frame clones appear in the TCRdb table, and some are missing; sequencing was by immunoSEQ multiplex PCR. This sample has about 160,000 clones, with around 90% found just once. Sequencing used blood. These receptors originate from a woman aged 25 to 39 in good health.

The V call is TRBV7-2, the J call TRBJ2-2; D remains ambiguous. This CDR3 is built from 13 residues. The V and J ends lost 6 bases and 7 bases respectively, with 12 bases between them. From germline, CDR1 is SGHTA and CDR2 FQGNSA. The CDR3, as DNA: TGTGCCAGCAGTTTAAGGTCTATCGGGGAGCTGTTTTTT. Protein sequence: CASSLRSIGELFF.

V usage is TRBV7-9 and J usage is TRBJ1-1, with no clear D. The CDR3 has 14 amino acids. CDR1 and CDR2 (germline): SEHNR, FQNEAQ (reference sequence). The germline V and J ends were trimmed by 1 base and 1 base, with 7 bases remaining between them. CDR3: CASSLGPKNTEAFF. The CDR3 nucleotides are TGTGCCAGCAGCTTAGGTCCCAAGAACACTGAAGCTTTCTTT.

The chain is built from TRBV25-1 and TRBJ2-2, with a tentative D call TRBD2 (5 bases). Germline V gene data show CDR1 as MGHDK and CDR2 as SYGVNS. Trimming pared 7 bases from V and 1 base from J, leaving 10 bases between. The CDR3 consists of 14 residues. CDR3 sequence: CASMSGLNTGELFF. The DNA of the CDR3 is TGTGCCAGCATGAGCGGACTGAACACCGGGGAGCTGTTTTTT.

The V call is TRBV19, the J call TRBJ1-3; D may be TRBD1 (6 bases). V lost 3 bases and J lost 4, with 10 bases in between. The CDR3 spans 14 residues. CDR1 and CDR2 from the germline V gene are LNHDA and SQIVND (reference sequence). The chain's CDR3 is CASSISGQGNTIYF. Here the CDR3 DNA reads TGTGCCAGTAGTATTTCGGGACAAGGAAACACCATATATTTT.

In its sample, this clone was seen once. The chain uses TRBV7-2 and TRBJ2-3; D gene uncertain. CDR1 is SGHTA, CDR2 FQGNSA, per germline. CDR3 length: 11 residues. Trimming cost V 3 bases and J 6 bases, with 4 bases left between them. CDR3 nucleotide sequence: TGTGCCAGCAGCTTTGAGGATACGCAGTATTTT. This codes for CASSFEDTQYF.

This chain joins TRBV5-1 and TRBJ1-1, with a weak D call TRBD1 (6 bases). The length of the CDR3 is 14 residues. Germline V CDR1 and CDR2: SGHRS, YFSETQ. V lost 3 bases, J lost 1 base, and 10 bases lay in between. This chain's CDR3 is CASSSGHQNTEAFF. DNA of the CDR3: TGCGCCAGCAGCTCGGGACACCAGAACACTGAAGCTTTCTTT.

V and J are TRBV6-5 and TRBJ2-7, with TRBD1 identical over 8 bases. The germline V gene encodes CDR1 MNHEY and CDR2 SVGAGI. V dropped 10 bases and J dropped 2; count of bases not matched to a gene: 7. The CDR3 sequence is 13 residues long. CDR3 coding DNA: TGTGCCACGTCGACAGGGGATGCCTACGAGCAGTACTTC. It codes for CATSTGDAYEQYF.

V usage is TRBV7-2 and J usage is TRBJ1-2, with D possibly being TRBD1 (6 bases). This CDR3 has 18 amino acids. The V end lost 0 bases, the J end lost 0 bases, and 17 bases lay between the germline ends. Germline V gene lookup returns CDR1 SGHTA and CDR2 FQGNSA. As DNA, the CDR3 is TGTGCCAGCAGCTTAGCGAGGGGGGGGAAAGGGTCTAACTATGGCTACACCTTC. It is translated as CASSLARGGKGSNYGYTF.

This rearrangement joins TRBV10-3 to TRBJ1-5, with TRBD1 as a possible D gene (5 bases). Germline assignment: CDR1 ENHRY and CDR2 SYGVKD. The CDR3 has 15 amino acids. V lost 0 bases and J 1 base, leaving 7 bases between the germline ends. The CDR3 loop reads CAISESKGSNQPQHF. The CDR3 nucleotides read TGTGCCATCAGTGAGTCTAAGGGGAGCAATCAGCCCCAGCATTTT.

The chain carries TRBV30 and TRBJ1-3; D remains ambiguous. CDR1 is GTSNPN and CDR2 is SVGIG in the germline V gene (reference sequence). CDR3 length: 11 residues. The V end lost 4 bases, the J end lost 9 bases, and 10 bases lay between the germline ends. CDR3 sequence reads: CAWIRLTTIYF. The CDR3 DNA is TGTGCCTGGATCAGGTTGACCACCATATATTTT.

This chain links TRBV7-2 with TRBJ2-2; maybe TRBD2 (5 bases). V shed 0 bases and J shed 8 bases, with 13 bases lying between them. The V gene's germline CDR1 is SGHTA and CDR2 FQGNSA. The CDR3 is made up of 15 amino acids. This CDR3 is CASSLANGMGGELFF. The CDR3 region has the DNA TGTGCCAGCAGCTTAGCTAACGGGATGGGTGGGGAGCTGTTTTTT. The whole variable domain, filled in from reference TRBV7-2 and TRBJ2-2, reads GAGVSQSPSNKVTEKGKDVELRCDPISGHTALYWYRQSLGQGLEFLIYFQGNSAPDKSGLPSDRFSAERTGGSVSTLTIQRTQQEDSAVYLCASSLANGMGGELFFGEGSRLTVL.

This clone appeared a single time. The V call is TRBV5-8, the J call TRBJ2-5, with D perhaps matching TRBD1 or TRBD2 (6 bases each). This CDR3 spans 16 amino acids. V dropped 4 bases and J dropped 0 bases, with 16 bases sitting between them. Germline V lookup: CDR1 SGHTS, CDR2 YDEGEE. CDR3 coding DNA: TGTGCCAGCAGCAGAAAGACAGGAGGGAACCAAGAGACCCAGTACTTC. Its protein is CASSRKTGGNQETQYF.

The J gene is TRBJ2-3, the V gene TRBV5-1; 11 bases are a match to TRBD2. The CDR3 has 16 residues. The trim removed 2 bases at V and 6 bases at J, leaving 8 bases unmatched. From germline, CDR1 is SGHRS and CDR2 YFSETQ. The CDR3 nucleotides read TGCGCCAGCAGCTTAACTAGCGGGAGTGGGTCCGATACGCAGTATTTT. Translation: CASSLTSGSGSDTQYF.

V is TRBV24-1 and J is TRBJ2-3, with 10 bases fitting TRBD2. Germline V gene data show CDR1 as KGHDR and CDR2 as SFDVKD. This CDR3 comprises 16 residues. V dropped 5 bases and J dropped 1; count of bases not matched to a gene: 5. In DNA form, the CDR3 reads TGTGCCACCAGTGTTCTAAGCGGGAGGGGCACAGATACGCAGTATTTT. Residues: CATSVLSGRGTDTQYF.

This clone was seen once. The chain joins TRBV1 to TRBJ2-7; the table's D call, TRBD2, has no DNA check behind it. TRBV1 is shown as a pseudogene. The CDR3 runs 16 residues. The CDR3 DNA follows: TGCACCAGCAGCCAAGATGGCAGCGGGAGAGGGCACGAGCAGTACTTC. This translates into CTSSQDGSGRGHEQYF.

This chain connects TRBV10-1 to TRBJ2-2, with D unresolved. The germline V and J ends were trimmed by 3 bases and 1 base, with 9 bases remaining between them. This CDR3 has 15 amino acids. Germline values: CDR1 WNHNN, CDR2 SYGVQD (reference sequence). In DNA form, the CDR3 reads TGCGCCAGCAGTGACCACACCTTGAACACCGGGGAGCTGTTTTTT. Protein: CASSDHTLNTGELFF.

The chain employs TRBV19 and TRBJ2-7, with TRBD1 matching 9 bases. CDR1 LNHDA and CDR2 SQIVND come from the germline V gene (reference sequence). The CDR3 sequence is 15 residues long. The junction had 3 bases not matched to a gene; V was cut back by 1 base and J by 2 bases. CDR3 loop: CASSIGGTGTYEQYF. CDR3 in DNA: TGTGCCAGTAGTATAGGTGGGACAGGGACCTACGAGCAGTACTTC.

This clone was picked up one time. V gene TRBV6-6 combines with J gene TRBJ1-5; D gene uncertain. Trimming took 2 bases from V and 0 from J, leaving 8 bases between them. Germline assignment: CDR1 MNHNY and CDR2 SVGAGI (reference sequence). CDR3 length: 15 amino acids. The CDR3 reads CASSYDGFSNQPQHF. Here the CDR3 DNA reads TGTGCCAGCAGTTACGATGGATTTAGCAATCAGCCCCAGCATTTT.

Turning to this clone: A read error may account for a junction end that differs from germline. The genes are TRBV28 and TRBJ1-2; 7 positions agree with TRBD1. CDR1 is MDHEN, CDR2 SYDVKM, per germline. CDR3 length: 12 amino acids. CDR3 protein: CACRQGHYGYTF. CDR3 nucleotide sequence: TGTGCCTGCAGACAGGGTCACTATGGCTACACCTTC.

The chain joins TRBV7-9 to TRBJ2-7, with 10 bases identical to TRBD1. V lost 5 bases, J lost 2 bases, and 3 bases stayed unmatched. The CDR3 has 14 amino acids. The V gene's germline CDR1 is SEHNR and CDR2 FQNEAQ (reference sequence). The CDR3 protein is CASSRTGGTYEQYF. In DNA, the CDR3 is TGTGCCAGCAGCCGGACAGGGGGAACCTACGAGCAGTACTTC.

V and J are TRBV7-2 and TRBJ2-1, with TRBD2 matching 7 bases. This CDR3 contains 13 residues. Germline V lookup: CDR1 SGHTA, CDR2 FQGNSA. V shed 5 bases and J 7 bases; nucleotides not matched to a gene: 5. The CDR3 sequence is CASSPMRENEQFF. The CDR3 nucleotides read TGTGCCAGCAGCCCGATGCGGGAGAATGAGCAGTTCTTC.

The V call is TRBV6-5, the J call TRBJ1-1; 7 bases align to TRBD1. The V and J ends lost 7 bases and 9 bases, in that order; junction bases with no gene match: 8. CDR3 length: 12 amino acids. From germline, CDR1 is MNHEY and CDR2 SVGAGI. CDR3 in DNA: TGTGCCAGCACCGAAGGGGGACAGAAAGCTTTCTTT. Protein product: CASTEGGQKAFF.

This sequence joins TRBV27 and TRBJ2-1, with D hard to call. CDR3 length: 15 amino acids. The V end lost 6 bases, the J end lost 6 bases, and 18 bases lay between the germline ends. CDR1 and CDR2 from the germline V gene are MNHEY and SMNVEV (reference sequence). This CDR3 reads CASSLTNPFSNEQFF. The CDR3 DNA reads as TGTGCCAGCAGCCTAACTAATCCCTTTTCCAATGAGCAGTTCTTC.

This clone was seen only a few times. The rearrangement links TRBV6-1 to TRBJ2-1, with 12 bases aligning to TRBD2. Trimming cost V 4 bases and J 6 bases; bases outside gene matches: 7. Germline CDR1 MNHNS, CDR2 SASEGT. This CDR3 has 16 residues. This chain's CDR3 is CASSVDLAGGGNEQFF. Written as DNA, the CDR3 is TGTGCCAGCAGTGTTGATCTAGCGGGAGGGGGCAATGAGCAGTTCTTC.

The rearrangement links TRBV6-5 to TRBJ1-2; 8 positions agree with TRBD1. CDR1 MNHEY and CDR2 SVGAGI come from the germline V gene. The length of the CDR3 is 14 residues. Unmatched junction bases numbered 8, after V lost 4 bases and J lost 7 bases. The CDR3 protein is CASSSPDRVGGYTF. In DNA form, the CDR3 reads TGTGCCAGCAGTTCCCCGGACAGGGTGGGTGGCTACACCTTC.

This chain uses TRBV12-3 or TRBV12-4 with TRBJ1-5; TRBD1 matches 7 bases. After removal of 6 bases from V and 9 bases from J, the junction contained 8 bases not matched to a gene. This CDR3 has 13 amino acids. The CDR3 is CASRTGRPSPQHF. CDR3 nucleotide sequence: TGTGCCAGCAGGACAGGGCGGCCATCGCCCCAGCATTTT.